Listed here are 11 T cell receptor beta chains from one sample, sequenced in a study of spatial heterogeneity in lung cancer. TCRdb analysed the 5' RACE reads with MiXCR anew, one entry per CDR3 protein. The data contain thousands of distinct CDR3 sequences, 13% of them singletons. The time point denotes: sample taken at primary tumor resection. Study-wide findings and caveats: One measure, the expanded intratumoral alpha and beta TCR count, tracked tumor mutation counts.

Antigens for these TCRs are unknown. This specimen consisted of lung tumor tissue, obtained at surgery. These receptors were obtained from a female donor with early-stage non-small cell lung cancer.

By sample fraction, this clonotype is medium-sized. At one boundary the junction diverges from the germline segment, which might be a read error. The CDR3 here is CAWRDVYSSTDTHYF. The DNA for the CDR3 is TGTGCCTGGAGGGACGTCTATTCTAGCACAGATACGCATTATTTT. The genes are TRBV30 and TRBJ2-3; tentatively, D is TRBD2 (5 bases). CDR1 is GTSNPN, CDR2 SVGIG, per germline (reference sequence). The CDR3 loop spans 15 amino acids. Supplemented by reference TRBV30 and TRBJ2-3, the full variable domain reads SQTIHQWPATLVQPVGSPLSLECTVEGTSNPNLYWYRQAAGRGLQLLFYSVGIGQISSEVPQNLSASRPQDRQFILSSKKLLLSDSGFYLCAWRDVYSSTDTHYFGPGTRLTVL.

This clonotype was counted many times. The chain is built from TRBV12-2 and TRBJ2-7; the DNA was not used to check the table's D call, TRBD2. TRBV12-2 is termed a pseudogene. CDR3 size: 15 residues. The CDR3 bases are TGTGCAAGTCGCTTTCGAGGGAGTGGGGCCTACGAGCAGTACGTC. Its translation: CASRFRGSGAYEQYV.

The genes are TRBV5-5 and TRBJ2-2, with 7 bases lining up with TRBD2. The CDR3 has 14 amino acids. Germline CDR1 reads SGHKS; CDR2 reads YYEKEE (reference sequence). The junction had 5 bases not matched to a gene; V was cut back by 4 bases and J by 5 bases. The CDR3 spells CASSGTTSTGELFF. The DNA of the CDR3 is TGTGCCAGCAGCGGGACTACTTCTACCGGGGAGCTGTTTTTT. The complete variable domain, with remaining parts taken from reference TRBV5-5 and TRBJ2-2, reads DAGVTQSPTHLIKTRGQQVTLRCSPISGHKSVSWYQQVLGQGPQFIFQYYEKEERGRGNFPDRFSARQFPNYSSELNVNALLLGDSALYLCASSGTTSTGELFFGEGSRLTVL.

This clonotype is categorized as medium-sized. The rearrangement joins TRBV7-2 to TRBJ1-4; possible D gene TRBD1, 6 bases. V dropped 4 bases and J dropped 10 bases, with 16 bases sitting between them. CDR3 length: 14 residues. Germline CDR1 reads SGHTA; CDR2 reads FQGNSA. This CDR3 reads CASSSRDTIGKLFF. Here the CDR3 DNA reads TGTGCCAGCAGCTCCCGGGACACAATAGGAAAACTGTTTTTT.

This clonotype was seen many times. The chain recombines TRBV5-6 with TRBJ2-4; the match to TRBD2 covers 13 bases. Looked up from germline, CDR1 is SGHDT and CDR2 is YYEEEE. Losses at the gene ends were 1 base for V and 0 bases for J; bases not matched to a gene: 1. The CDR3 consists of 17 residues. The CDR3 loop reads CASSLTSGRVAKNIQYF. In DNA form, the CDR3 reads TGTGCCAGCAGCTTGACTAGCGGGAGGGTAGCCAAAAACATTCAGTACTTC.

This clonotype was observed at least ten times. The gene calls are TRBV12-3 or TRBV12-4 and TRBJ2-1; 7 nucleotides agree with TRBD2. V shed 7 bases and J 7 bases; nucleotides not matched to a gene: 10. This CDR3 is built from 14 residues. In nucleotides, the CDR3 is TGTGCCAGCACTTCCGGACTAGTTTGGAATGAGCAGTTCTTC. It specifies CASTSGLVWNEQFF.

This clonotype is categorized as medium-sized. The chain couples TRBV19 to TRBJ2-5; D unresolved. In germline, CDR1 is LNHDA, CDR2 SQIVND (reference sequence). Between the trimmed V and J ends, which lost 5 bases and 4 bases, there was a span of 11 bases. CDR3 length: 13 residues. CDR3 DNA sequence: TGTGCCAGTAGTGGCGGTAGCTTAGAGACCCAGTACTTC. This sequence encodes CASSGGSLETQYF.

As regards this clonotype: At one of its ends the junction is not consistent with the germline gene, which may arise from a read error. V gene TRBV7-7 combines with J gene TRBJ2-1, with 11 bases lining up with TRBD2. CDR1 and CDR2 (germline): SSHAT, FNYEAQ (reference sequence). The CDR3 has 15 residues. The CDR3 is CASSVTSGAYNEQFF. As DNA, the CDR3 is TGTGCTAGCAGTGTGACTAGCGGGGCTTACAATGAGCAGTTCTTC.

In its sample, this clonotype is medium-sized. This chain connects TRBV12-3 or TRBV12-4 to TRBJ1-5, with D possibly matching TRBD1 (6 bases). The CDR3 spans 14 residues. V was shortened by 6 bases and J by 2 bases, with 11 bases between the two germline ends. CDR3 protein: CASSNPGGNQPQHF. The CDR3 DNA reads TGTGCCAGCAGCAACCCAGGGGGCAATCAGCCCCAGCATTTT.

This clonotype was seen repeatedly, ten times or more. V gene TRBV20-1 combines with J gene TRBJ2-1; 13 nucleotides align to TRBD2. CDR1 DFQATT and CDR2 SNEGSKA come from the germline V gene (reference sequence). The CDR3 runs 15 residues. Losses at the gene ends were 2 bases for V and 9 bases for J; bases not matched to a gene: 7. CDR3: CSARSTSGRGSEQFF. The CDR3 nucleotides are TGCAGTGCTAGATCTACTAGCGGGAGGGGGAGTGAGCAGTTCTTC.

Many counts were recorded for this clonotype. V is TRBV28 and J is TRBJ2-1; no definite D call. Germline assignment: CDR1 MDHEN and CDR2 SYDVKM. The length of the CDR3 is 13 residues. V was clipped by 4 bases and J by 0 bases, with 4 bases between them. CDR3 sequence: CASSSYSYNEQFF. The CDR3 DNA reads TGTGCCAGCAGTTCTTACTCCTACAATGAGCAGTTCTTC.